The 31 T cell receptor beta chains given below trace back to one sample, sequenced in a study of Graves' ophthalmopathy and Graves' hyperthyroidism. Amplification from RNA transcripts yielded the TCR beta CDR3 regions. Investigators did first-round RT-PCR with HTBI primers, then second-round multiplex PCR. One entry per CDR3 protein results from TCRdb running MiXCR on the multiplex PCR reads. The data contain about 220,000 distinct CDR3 sequences, 20% to 25% of them singletons. The specimen sequenced was peripheral blood. The receptors originated from a woman between 50 and 59 years old with Graves' ophthalmopathy.

Only one count was recorded for this clonotype. The chain has TRBV12-5 and TRBJ2-7, with 8 bases aligning to TRBD1. There are 13 residues in the CDR3. CDR1 and CDR2 (germline): LGHNT, FRNRAP. V trimming: 7 bases; J trimming: 5 bases; junction bases outside the gene matches: 7. In nucleotides, the CDR3 is TGTGCTAGTGCCAGGGACAGGCGCAACGAGCAGTACTTC. Residues: CASARDRRNEQYF.

In its sample, this clonotype was seen many times. The CDR3 region is CASSSDRGQPQHF. As DNA, the CDR3 is TGTGCCAGCAGCTCCGACAGGGGCCAGCCCCAGCATTTT. The J gene is TRBJ1-5, the V gene TRBV6-2 or TRBV6-3; TRBD1 agrees at 8 bases. Germline trimming cut 6 bases from V and 7 bases from J; bases unmatched to any gene: 5. Looked up from germline, CDR1 is MNHEY and CDR2 is SVGEGT. The CDR3 covers 13 residues.

This clonotype has a count of ten or more. The chain links TRBV5-1 to TRBJ1-1; D gene ambiguous. CDR3 length: 14 amino acids. Looked up from germline, CDR1 is SGHRS and CDR2 is YFSETQ. The V end was cut by 2 bases, the J end by 2 bases, with 10 bases between. The CDR3 region has the DNA TGCGCCAGCAGCTTTTACGGTATTAACACTGAAGCTTTCTTT. Protein sequence: CASSFYGINTEAFF.

This clonotype was detected ten times or more. V and J are TRBV27 and TRBJ2-4; 11 positions agree with TRBD2. The V gene's germline CDR1 is MNHEY and CDR2 SMNVEV (reference sequence). Losses at the gene ends were 8 bases for V and 1 base for J; bases not matched to a gene: 4. This CDR3 spans 15 amino acids. CDR3 in amino acids: CASHPSGRAKNIQYF. The CDR3 bases are TGTGCCAGCCATCCTAGCGGGAGGGCCAAAAACATTCAGTACTTC.

The CDR3 nucleotides read TGTGCCAGCAGCCGCGCAGGGGGACAGGGGACCACAGATACGCAGTATTTT. Amino acids: CASSRAGGQGTTDTQYF. The chain joins TRBV11-2 to TRBJ2-3; 10 positions agree with TRBD1. This CDR3 comprises 17 residues. Unmatched junction bases numbered 10, after V lost 5 bases and J lost 2 bases. The germline gives CDR1 SGHAT, CDR2 FQNNGV.

This clonotype was observed many times. The gene calls are TRBV29-1 and TRBJ1-2; TRBD1 matches 8 bases. Germline CDR1 reads SQVTM; CDR2 reads ANQGSEA. V lost 4 bases, J lost 7 bases, and 11 bases stayed unmatched. The CDR3 length is 14 residues. The CDR3 spells CSVGITQGEVGYTF. CDR3 DNA: TGCAGCGTTGGAATTACACAGGGGGAGGTTGGCTACACCTTC.

A word on this clonotype: A much larger clonotype is one base distant, so this may be a read error. The V gene is TRBV6-1, the J gene TRBJ2-7; 11 nucleotides agree with TRBD2. Per the germline V gene, CDR1 is MNHNS and CDR2 is SASEGT. The CDR3 length is 15 residues. This CDR3 is CGSFRGTSGSYEQYF. In nucleotides, the CDR3 is TGTGGCAGCTTCCGCGGGACTAGCGGCTCCTACGAGCAGTACTTC.

V is TRBV3-1 and J is TRBJ2-5; D gene uncertain. V was shortened by 3 bases and J by 0 bases, with 8 bases between the two germline ends. The CDR3 is 14 residues long. Germline lookup yields CDR1 LGHDT and CDR2 YNNKEL (reference sequence). This chain's CDR3 is CASSHAPDQETQYF. Here the CDR3 DNA reads TGTGCCAGCAGCCACGCACCCGACCAAGAGACCCAGTACTTC.

This clonotype occurred many times. The rearrangement links TRBV19 to TRBJ1-1; D is undetermined. Germline values: CDR1 LNHDA, CDR2 SQIVND (reference sequence). V was shortened by 1 base and J by 1 base, with 7 bases between the two germline ends. The length of the CDR3 is 14 residues. The CDR3 reads CASSIVGWNTEAFF. Written as DNA, the CDR3 is TGTGCCAGTAGTATAGTTGGGTGGAACACTGAAGCTTTCTTT.

The rearrangement links TRBV7-9 to TRBJ1-5; D is possibly TRBD1 (6 bases). V was pared by 5 bases and J by 2 bases, with 13 bases between. The CDR3 sequence is 15 residues long. CDR1 and CDR2 from the germline V gene are SEHNR and FQNEAQ (reference sequence). In nucleotides, the CDR3 is TGTGCCAGCAGCCCCCCTGGGGGGCGCAATCAGCCCCAGCATTTT. This gives the protein CASSPPGGRNQPQHF.

V gene TRBV6-2 or TRBV6-3 combines with J gene TRBJ2-6; 7 positions agree with TRBD1. CDR1 and CDR2 from the germline V gene are MNHEY and SVGEGT. Trimming cost V 6 bases and J 0 bases; bases outside gene matches: 11. There are 18 residues in the CDR3. The CDR3 loop reads CASRSVPGQSSGANVLTF. The CDR3 DNA reads as TGTGCCAGCAGATCCGTCCCGGGACAGAGCTCTGGGGCCAACGTCCTGACTTTC.

At least ten counts were recorded for this clonotype. The chain joins TRBV28 to TRBJ2-3; D perhaps matches TRBD2 (5 bases). V gave up 3 bases and J gave up 5 bases, with 9 bases separating them. The germline V gene encodes CDR1 MDHEN and CDR2 SYDVKM. The CDR3 runs to 13 residues. CDR3 DNA sequence: TGTGCCAGCAGTTTTCAAGGGAGAGATACGCAGTATTTT. Translated: CASSFQGRDTQYF.

This chain uses TRBV6-1 with TRBJ2-4; 7 bases align to TRBD2. The V and J ends lost 8 bases and 4 bases, in that order; junction bases with no gene match: 2. The CDR3 length is 12 residues. Germline-derived CDR1 and CDR2 are MNHNS and SASEGT. The CDR3 reads CASGGGKNIQYF. CDR3 bases: TGTGCCAGCGGGGGGGGAAAAAACATTCAGTACTTC.

Only a few counts were recorded for this clonotype. This chain links TRBV20-1 with TRBJ2-1, with TRBD2 identical over 9 bases. Unmatched junction bases numbered 6, after V lost 0 bases and J lost 3 bases. This CDR3 has 16 amino acids. Germline CDR1 is DFQATT and CDR2 is SNEGSKA (reference sequence). The CDR3 protein is CSARETAGGRYNEQFF. The CDR3 nucleotides read TGCAGTGCTAGAGAAACAGCGGGAGGTCGCTACAATGAGCAGTTCTTC.

The CDR3 sequence is CASSPPSAEQYF. DNA of the CDR3: TGTGCCAGCAGCCCCCCCAGCGCCGAGCAGTACTTC. The gene calls are TRBV9 and TRBJ2-7; D call uncertain. Germline V lookup: CDR1 SGDLS, CDR2 YYNGEE. Trimming pared 4 bases from V and 6 bases from J, leaving 11 bases between. The CDR3 is 12 residues long. Filled out from reference TRBV9 and TRBJ2-7, the complete variable domain reads DSGVTQTPKHLITATGQRVTLRCSPRSGDLSVYWYQQSLDQGLQFLIQYYNGEERAKGNILERFSAQQFPDLHSELNLSSLELGDSALYFCASSPPSAEQYFGPGTRLTVT.

This clonotype has ten or more counts. The rearrangement links TRBV20-1 to TRBJ1-2; the D is unclear. Trimming stripped 0 bases from V and 4 bases from J, with 9 bases between. Per the germline V gene, CDR1 is DFQATT and CDR2 is SNEGSKA (reference sequence). This CDR3 spans 13 amino acids. The CDR3 here is CSARDPWSYGYTF. The CDR3 region has the DNA TGCAGTGCTAGAGATCCTTGGAGCTATGGCTACACCTTC.

CDR3 protein: CATSGENQPQHF. In DNA form, the CDR3 reads TGTGCCACCTCGGGCGAAAATCAGCCCCAGCATTTT. The chain combines TRBV19 with TRBJ1-5; D remains unclear. The CDR3 spans 12 residues. Germline CDR1 and CDR2: LNHDA and SQIVND (reference sequence). The V and J ends lost 10 bases and 4 bases respectively, with 11 bases between them. Variable domain in full (rest from reference TRBV19 and TRBJ1-5): DGGITQSPKYLFRKEGQNVTLSCEQNLNHDAMYWYRQDPGQGLRLIYYSQIVNDFQKGDIAEGYSVSREKKESFPLTVTSAQKNPTAFYLCATSGENQPQHFGDGTRLSIL.

This clonotype was observed a few times. This chain uses TRBV18 with TRBJ2-2; D gene ambiguous. CDR1 and CDR2 from the germline V gene are KGHSH and LQKENI. The CDR3 is 13 residues long. V lost 2 bases and J 1 base, leaving 2 bases between the germline ends. The CDR3 reads CASSPLNTGELFF. CDR3 DNA sequence: TGTGCCAGCTCACCATTGAACACCGGGGAGCTGTTTTTT.

This chain uses TRBV5-5 with TRBJ2-7, with D possibly being TRBD2 (7 bases). Trimming shortened V by 3 bases and J by 0 bases, and 16 bases separated the two germline ends. The germline gives CDR1 SGHKS, CDR2 YYEKEE (reference sequence). CDR3 length equals 16 residues. The CDR3 DNA follows: TGTGCCAGCAGCTCACTCGGGGGCGGGAGCTCCTACGAGCAGTACTTC. Protein sequence: CASSSLGGGSSYEQYF.

The chain combines TRBV11-2 with TRBJ1-1; 9 bases map to TRBD1. CDR3 length: 16 amino acids. V lost 5 bases, J lost 6 bases, and 13 bases stayed unmatched. Per germline, CDR1 SGHAT and CDR2 FQNNGV. The CDR3 here is CASSQQSGQGYAEAFF. CDR3 sequence (DNA): TGTGCCAGCAGCCAACAATCAGGACAGGGGTACGCTGAAGCTTTCTTT.

This clonotype has ten or more counts. This sequence joins TRBV15 and TRBJ1-2, with D uncertain. CDR1 is LNHNV and CDR2 is YYDKDF in the germline V gene (reference sequence). This CDR3 has 17 residues. Trimming shortened V by 1 base and J by 2 bases, and 17 bases separated the two germline ends. The CDR3 nucleotides read TGTGCCACCAGCAGAGGGGAAGGACGCCACCGAAACTATGGCTACACCTTC. This sequence encodes CATSRGEGRHRNYGYTF. The full variable domain, with the rest looked up from reference TRBV15 and TRBJ1-2, is DAMVIQNPRYQVTQFGKPVTLSCSQTLNHNVMYWYQQKSSQAPKLLFHYYDKDFNNEADTPDNFQSRRPNTSFCFLDIRSPGLGDTAMYLCATSRGEGRHRNYGYTFGSGTRLTVV.

The J gene is TRBJ1-4, the V gene TRBV11-1; perhaps TRBD1 as D (5 bases). V lost 1 base to trimming and J lost 3 bases, with 9 bases between them. The germline V gene has CDR1 SGHAT and CDR2 FQDESV (reference sequence). This CDR3 region has 15 residues. CDR3 amino acids: CASSLEWGANEKLFF. The CDR3 nucleotides read TGTGCCAGCAGCTTAGAATGGGGGGCTAATGAAAAACTGTTTTTT.

This clonotype was detected only a few times. CDR3 sequence (DNA): TGTGCCAGCAGGAAGACGGCGGGGGGAGAGACCCAGTACTTC. Its translation: CASRKTAGGETQYF. The J gene is TRBJ2-5, the V gene TRBV11-2; 8 bases line up with TRBD2. Germline V gives CDR1 SGHAT, CDR2 FQNNGV. This CDR3 comprises 14 residues. V dropped 6 bases and J dropped 4; count of bases not matched to a gene: 7.

This clonotype was seen repeatedly, ten times or more. The chain employs TRBV2 and TRBJ1-5; no reliable D call. The V end was cut by 1 base, the J end by 2 bases, with 6 bases between. The CDR3 consists of 14 residues. Germline CDR1 is SNHLY and CDR2 is FYNNEI. CDR3 in amino acids: CASSEDGGNQPQHF. CDR3 nucleotides: TGTGCCAGCAGTGAAGATGGGGGCAATCAGCCCCAGCATTTT.

This clonotype has ten or more counts. The chain combines TRBV28 with TRBJ2-5; D possibly corresponds to TRBD2 (6 bases). Germline assignment: CDR1 MDHEN and CDR2 SYDVKM. Between the trimmed V and J ends, which lost 4 bases and 5 bases, there was a span of 14 bases. The CDR3 runs 14 residues. The CDR3 coding sequence is TGTGCCAGCAGTTCGCCCACTAGCTTGGAGACCCAGTACTTC. Residues: CASSSPTSLETQYF.

Only a few counts were recorded for this clonotype. V and J are TRBV11-2 and TRBJ2-2; the match to TRBD2 covers 10 bases. Per germline, CDR1 SGHAT and CDR2 FQNNGV. The CDR3 has 16 residues. J gave up 4 bases and V 4 bases, and 6 bases lay outside the gene matches. CDR3 loop: CASSSWTSGVTGELFF. The CDR3 region has the DNA TGTGCCAGCAGCTCCTGGACTAGCGGAGTCACCGGGGAGCTGTTTTTT.

This clonotype occurred many times. This chain joins TRBV25-1 and TRBJ1-1; 11 nucleotides match TRBD1. Germline CDR1 and CDR2: MGHDK and SYGVNS. The trim removed 0 bases at V and 10 bases at J, leaving 1 base unmatched. The CDR3 sequence is 13 residues long. The DNA for the CDR3 is TGTGCCAGCAGTGAATATGGGACAGGGGGAGCTTTCTTT. Its protein is CASSEYGTGGAFF.

A word on this clonotype: At one end, the junction sequence differs from germline, possibly due to a read error. CDR3 amino acids: CASSPEVNPYEQSF. CDR3 nucleotides: TGTGCCAGCAGTCCCGAGGTTAACCCCTACGAGCAGTCCTTC. The J gene is TRBJ2-7, the V gene TRBV6-2 or TRBV6-3; D call uncertain. The CDR3 consists of 14 residues. The V gene's germline CDR1 is MNHEY and CDR2 SVGEGT.

This chain links TRBV20-1 with TRBJ2-5; no definite D call. This CDR3 spans 12 amino acids. V was cut by 0 bases and J by 5 bases, with 7 bases left in between. Germline CDR1 is DFQATT and CDR2 is SNEGSKA (reference sequence). CDR3 residues: CSARDYRETQYF. CDR3 DNA: TGCAGTGCTAGAGACTATAGGGAGACCCAGTACTTC.

The rearrangement links TRBV20-1 to TRBJ2-1; D remains unclear. The CDR3 spans 14 residues. Trimming removed 3 bases from V and 3 bases from J, with 12 bases in between. Germline V gene sequence: CDR1 DFQATT, CDR2 SNEGSKA (reference sequence). Written as DNA, the CDR3 is TGCAGTGCTAGGACCTACCGGCACTACAATGAGCAGTTCTTC. As protein: CSARTYRHYNEQFF.

At least ten counts were recorded for this clonotype. V is TRBV4-1 and J is TRBJ1-2; a possible D gene is TRBD1 (6 bases). V was cut by 1 base and J by 3 bases, with 15 bases left in between. The germline V gene encodes CDR1 MGHRA and CDR2 YSYEKL. The CDR3 runs to 16 residues. The CDR3 DNA sequence: TGCGCCAGCAGCCAAGTTGGGTCGGGACACCACTATGGCTACACCTTC. Its protein product is CASSQVGSGHHYGYTF.